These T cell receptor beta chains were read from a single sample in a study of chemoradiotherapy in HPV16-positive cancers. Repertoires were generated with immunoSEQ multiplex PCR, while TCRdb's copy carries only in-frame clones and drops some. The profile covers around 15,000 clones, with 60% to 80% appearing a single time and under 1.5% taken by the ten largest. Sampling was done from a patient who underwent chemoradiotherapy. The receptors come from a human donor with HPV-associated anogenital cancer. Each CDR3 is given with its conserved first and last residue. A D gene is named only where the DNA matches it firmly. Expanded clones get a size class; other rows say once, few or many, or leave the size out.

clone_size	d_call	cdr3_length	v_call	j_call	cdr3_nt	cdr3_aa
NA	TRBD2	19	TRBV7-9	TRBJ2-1	TGTGCCAGCAGCTCACCGGGGACTAGCGGGGGGAGAATCATGGATGAGCAGTTCTTC	CASSSPGTSGGRIMDEQFF
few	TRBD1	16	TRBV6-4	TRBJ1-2	TGTGCCAGCAGTGGGAATCTGGGACAGGGGAGGAATGGCTACACCTTC	CASSGNLGQGRNGYTF
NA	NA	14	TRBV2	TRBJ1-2	TGTGCCAGCAGTGAAGAGACCGAACTCTATGGCTACACCTTC	CASSEETELYGYTF
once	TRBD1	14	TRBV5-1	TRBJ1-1	TGCGCCAGCGGCCGGGACAGGGGGCTGACTGAAGCTTTCTTT	CASGRDRGLTEAFF
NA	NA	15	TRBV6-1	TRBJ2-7	TGTGCCAGCAGTGAATGGGGAGACAGGAACTACGAGCAGTACTTC	CASSEWGDRNYEQYF
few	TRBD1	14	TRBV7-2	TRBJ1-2	TGTGCCAGCAGCTTAGCGGTACAGGGGGATGGCTACACCTTC	CASSLAVQGDGYTF
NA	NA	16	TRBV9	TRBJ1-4	TGTGCCAGCAGCGTTGGCAGGACTACAACTAATGAAAAACTGTTTTTT	CASSVGRTTTNEKLFF
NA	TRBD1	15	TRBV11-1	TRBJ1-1	TGTGCCAGCAGAGCAACAGGGGGGAAGGCCACTGAAGCTTTCTTT	CASRATGGKATEAFF
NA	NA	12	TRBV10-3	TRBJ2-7	TGTGCCGTAGGGGACATTACCTACGAGCAGTACTTC	CAVGDITYEQYF
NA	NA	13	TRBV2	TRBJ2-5	TGTGCCAGCAGTGCGTCCGGGGAAGAGACCCAGTACTTC	CASSASGEETQYF
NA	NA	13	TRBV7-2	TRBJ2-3	TGTGCCAGCAGCTTGTGGGAGGCAGATACGCAGTATTTT	CASSLWEADTQYF
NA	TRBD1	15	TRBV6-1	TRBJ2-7	TGTGCCAGCTGCACAGCCGGGACAGACTCCTACGAGCAGTACTTC	CASCTAGTDSYEQYF
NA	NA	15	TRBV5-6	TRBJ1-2	TGTGCCAGCAGCTTTCGACGGTGGACTAACTATGGCTACACCTTC	CASSFRRWTNYGYTF
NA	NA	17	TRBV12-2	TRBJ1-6	TGTGCAAGTCGCTCCGCCGGGACAGGGGTCGATAATTCACCCCTCCACTTT	CASRSAGTGVDNSPLHF
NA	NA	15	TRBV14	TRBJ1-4	TGTGCCAGCAGCCAAGATATGGGCGGCAATGAAAAACTGTTTTTT	CASSQDMGGNEKLFF
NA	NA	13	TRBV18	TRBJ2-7	TGTGCCAGCTCCCTCCGGGACGACTACGAGCAGTACTTC	CASSLRDDYEQYF
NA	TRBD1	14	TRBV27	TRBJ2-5	TGTGCCAGCAGTCTCAGGGGGTTCGGGGAGACCCAGTACTTC	CASSLRGFGETQYF
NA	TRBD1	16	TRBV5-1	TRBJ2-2	TGCGCCAGCAGCGCAACCGGGACAGGGTACACCGGGGAGCTGTTTTTT	CASSATGTGYTGELFF
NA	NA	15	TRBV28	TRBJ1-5	TGTGCCAGCAGTTCCCCGGGACTGGAGGATCAGCCCCAGCATTTT	CASSSPGLEDQPQHF
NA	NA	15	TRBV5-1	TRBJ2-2	TGCGCCAGCAGCCCGGGACCCCCTAACACCGGGGAGCTGTTTTTT	CASSPGPPNTGELFF
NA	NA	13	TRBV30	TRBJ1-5	TGTGCCTGGAGTGTAAATGGCGGGCAGCCCCAGCATTTT	CAWSVNGGQPQHF
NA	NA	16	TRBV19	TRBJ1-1	TGTGCCAGTAGTATAGCCCCGAGGAGAATGAACACTGAAGCTTTCTTT	CASSIAPRRMNTEAFF
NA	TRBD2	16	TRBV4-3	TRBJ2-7	TGCGCCAGCAGCCAAGATTCGGGAGGGAGGTCCTACGAGCAGTACTTC	CASSQDSGGRSYEQYF
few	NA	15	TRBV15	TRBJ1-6	TGTGCCACCAGCTACCAGGGTGAGGATAATTCACCCCTCCACTTT	CATSYQGEDNSPLHF
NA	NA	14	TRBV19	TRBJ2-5	TGTGCCAGTAGTATGATTGGGGGCGCAGAGACCCAGTACTTC	CASSMIGGAETQYF
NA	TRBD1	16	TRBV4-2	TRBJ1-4	TGTGCCAGCAGCTCCAGACAGGGGACCAAAGATGAAAAACTGTTTTTT	CASSSRQGTKDEKLFF